One and the same sample provided the 11 T cell receptor beta chains below, sequenced in a study of response to subunit inactivated influenza vaccine. TCRdb reprocessed the RT-PCR reads via MiXCR and lists one record per CDR3 protein. Of roughly 500,000 distinct CDR3 sequences detected, approximately 15% appear once; the ten largest clones hold approximately 3%. This material consisted of CD4+ T cells sorted from PBMCs, taken roughly 24 months after vaccination. Every receptor here comes from a man between 50 and 69 years old who received an inactivated influenza vaccine.

This sequence joins TRBV20-1 and TRBJ2-3; 13 positions match TRBD2. CDR1 and CDR2 (germline): DFQATT, SNEGSKA (reference sequence). CDR3 length equals 14 residues. V trimming: 7 bases; J trimming: 0 bases; junction bases outside the gene matches: 1. The CDR3 region has the DNA TGCAGTGGGACTAGCGGGGGTAGCACAGATACGCAGTATTTT. Encoded protein: CSGTSGGSTDTQYF.

J is TRBJ2-3 and V is TRBV20-1; D possibly corresponds to TRBD2 (5 bases). CDR3 length: 13 residues. Germline V lookup: CDR1 DFQATT, CDR2 SNEGSKA (reference sequence). V was shortened by 2 bases and J by 2 bases, with 8 bases between the two germline ends. CDR3 loop: CSARRLATDTQYF. CDR3 bases: TGCAGTGCTAGACGGCTAGCCACAGATACGCAGTATTTT.

This sequence joins TRBV6-5 and TRBJ1-2; TRBD1 is a possible D gene (6 bases). CDR1 and CDR2 (germline): MNHEY, SVGAGI. This CDR3 spans 14 amino acids. V shed 2 bases and J shed 3 bases, with 10 bases lying between them. CDR3 coding DNA: TGTGCCAGCAGTTACACTCGGACAGACTATGGCTACACCTTC. Its protein is CASSYTRTDYGYTF.

In this sample, this clonotype turned up a few times. CDR3 in DNA: TGCAGTGCCAAACCCCGGGACAGGGGGTTTGGCGAGCAGTACTTC. Protein: CSAKPRDRGFGEQYF. The rearrangement uses TRBV20-1 and TRBJ2-7, with TRBD1 identical over 11 bases. V shed 6 bases and J 6 bases; nucleotides not matched to a gene: 13. The CDR3 has 15 residues. The germline gives CDR1 DFQATT, CDR2 SNEGSKA (reference sequence).

This clonotype was picked up a small number of times. The chain combines TRBV5-1 with TRBJ2-2; D is undetermined. The V end was cut by 0 bases, the J end by 6 bases, with 6 bases between. CDR3 length: 13 amino acids. From germline, CDR1 is SGHRS and CDR2 YFSETQ. In DNA, the CDR3 is TGCGCCAGCAGCTTGGCTTCGTCCGGGGAGCTGTTTTTT. It codes for CASSLASSGELFF.

This clonotype was seen a single time. A single base separates this from a much larger clone, so it may be a read error. The rearrangement joins TRBV20-1 to TRBJ2-3, with D possibly matching TRBD1 (6 bases). Germline V gene lookup returns CDR1 DFQATT and CDR2 SNEGSKA (reference sequence). This CDR3 has 14 amino acids. Trimming stripped 1 base from V and 1 base from J, with 9 bases between. In DNA, the CDR3 is TGCAGTGCTAGAGGGACAGTGGGCACAGATACGCAGTATTTT. This translates into CSARGTVGTDTQYF.

This clonotype appeared many times. V and J are TRBV12-3 or TRBV12-4 and TRBJ2-3, with TRBD2 matching over 12 bases. With 3 bases clipped from V and 1 base from J, the junction kept 23 bases outside the gene matches. CDR3 length: 23 amino acids. The CDR3 reads CASSFRGLLAGGQANRRTDTQYF. The CDR3 DNA reads TGTGCCAGCAGTTTCAGGGGTCTCCTAGCGGGGGGGCAAGCGAATAGGCGCACAGATACGCAGTATTTT.

Ten or more counts support this clonotype. One end of the junction does not line up with germline, which may come from a read error. V and J are TRBV9 and TRBJ1-5; 10 bases match TRBD1. Per germline, CDR1 SGDLS and CDR2 YYNGEE. This CDR3 comprises 13 residues. Here the CDR3 reads CASSDILTGGLTF. In DNA, the CDR3 is TGTGCCAGCAGCGATATACTGACAGGGGGCCTTACTTTT.

This clonotype came up a few times. J is TRBJ2-7 and V is TRBV4-2; 9 bases fit TRBD2. There are 16 residues in the CDR3. Unmatched junction bases numbered 10, after V lost 5 bases and J lost 2 bases. Germline-derived CDR1 and CDR2 are LGHNA and YNFKEQ. The CDR3: CASSRDSGSATYEQYF. Written as DNA, the CDR3 is TGTGCCAGCAGCAGGGATAGCGGGAGTGCAACCTACGAGCAGTACTTC.

This clonotype has more than one count but fewer than ten. The gene calls are TRBV4-2 and TRBJ2-3, with 10 bases fitting TRBD2. This CDR3 is built from 17 residues. The germline V gene has CDR1 LGHNA and CDR2 YNFKEQ. V lost 4 bases to trimming and J lost 4 bases; unmatched junction nucleotides: 11. CDR3 in amino acids: CASSLRSSGRPPDTQYF. In nucleotides, the CDR3 is TGTGCCAGCAGCCTCCGGTCTAGCGGGAGACCCCCAGATACGCAGTATTTT.

This chain uses TRBV5-1 with TRBJ1-1, with D perhaps matching TRBD1 (5 bases). Trimming left V 4 bases short and J 11 bases short, with 21 bases between. Germline CDR1 is SGHRS and CDR2 is YFSETQ. The CDR3 is 14 residues long. CDR3 sequence: CASSPGGGSGSAFF. The CDR3 nucleotides read TGCGCCAGCAGCCCGGGGGGAGGGTCAGGGAGTGCTTTCTTT.